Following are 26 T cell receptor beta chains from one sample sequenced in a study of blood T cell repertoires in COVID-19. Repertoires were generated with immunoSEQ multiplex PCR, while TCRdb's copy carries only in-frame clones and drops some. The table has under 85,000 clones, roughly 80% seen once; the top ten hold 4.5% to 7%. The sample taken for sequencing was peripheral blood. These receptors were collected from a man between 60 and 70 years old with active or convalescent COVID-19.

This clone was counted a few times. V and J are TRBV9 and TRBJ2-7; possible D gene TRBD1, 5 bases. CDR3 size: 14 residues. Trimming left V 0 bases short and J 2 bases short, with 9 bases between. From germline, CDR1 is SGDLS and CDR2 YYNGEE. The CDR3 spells CASSVAGRAYEQYF. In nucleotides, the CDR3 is TGTGCCAGCAGCGTAGCTGGCAGGGCCTACGAGCAGTACTTC. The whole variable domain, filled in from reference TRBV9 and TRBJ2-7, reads DSGVTQTPKHLITATGQRVTLRCSPRSGDLSVYWYQQSLDQGLQFLIQYYNGEERAKGNILERFSAQQFPDLHSELNLSSLELGDSALYFCASSVAGRAYEQYFGPGTRLTVT.

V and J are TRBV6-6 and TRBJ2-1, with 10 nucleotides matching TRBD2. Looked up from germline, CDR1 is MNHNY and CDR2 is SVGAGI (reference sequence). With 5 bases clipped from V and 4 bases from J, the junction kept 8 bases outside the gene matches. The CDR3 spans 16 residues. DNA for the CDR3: TGTGCCAGCAGTAGGGCTAGCGGGGGCCCATACAATGAGCAGTTCTTC. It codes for CASSRASGGPYNEQFF.

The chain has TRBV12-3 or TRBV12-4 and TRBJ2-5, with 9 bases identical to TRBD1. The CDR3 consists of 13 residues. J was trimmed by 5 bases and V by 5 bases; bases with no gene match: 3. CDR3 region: CASSRTGAETQYF. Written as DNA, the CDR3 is TGTGCCAGCAGTCGGACAGGGGCGGAGACCCAGTACTTC.

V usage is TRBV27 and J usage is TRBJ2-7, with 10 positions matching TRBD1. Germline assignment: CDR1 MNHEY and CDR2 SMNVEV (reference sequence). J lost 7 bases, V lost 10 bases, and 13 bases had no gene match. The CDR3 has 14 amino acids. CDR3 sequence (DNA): TGTGCCACGTCCGTGGGGACAGGGGCTTTTGAGCAGTACTTC. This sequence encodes CATSVGTGAFEQYF.

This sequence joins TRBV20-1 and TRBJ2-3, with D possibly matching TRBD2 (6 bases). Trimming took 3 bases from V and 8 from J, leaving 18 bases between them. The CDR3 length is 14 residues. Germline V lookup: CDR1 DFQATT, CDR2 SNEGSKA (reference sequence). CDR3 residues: CSASTRTMVSTQYF. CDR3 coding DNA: TGCAGTGCTAGTACCCGGACTATGGTTAGTACGCAGTATTTT.

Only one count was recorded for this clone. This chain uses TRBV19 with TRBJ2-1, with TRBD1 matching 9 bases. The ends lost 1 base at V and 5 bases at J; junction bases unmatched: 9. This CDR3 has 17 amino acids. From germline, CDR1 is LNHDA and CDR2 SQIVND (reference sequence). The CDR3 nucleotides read TGTGCCAGTAGTATAGCCGGGACAGGGAGGAGAGACAATGAGCAGTTCTTC. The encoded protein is CASSIAGTGRRDNEQFF.

The CDR3 bases are TGTGCCAGCAGTTACAGGGACTCCAACACTGAAGCTTTCTTT. This translates into CASSYRDSNTEAFF. The chain links TRBV6-5 to TRBJ1-1; possibly TRBD1 for D (5 bases). Germline CDR1 and CDR2: MNHEY and SVGAGI. The CDR3 has 14 residues. V was pared by 2 bases and J by 2 bases, with 9 bases between.

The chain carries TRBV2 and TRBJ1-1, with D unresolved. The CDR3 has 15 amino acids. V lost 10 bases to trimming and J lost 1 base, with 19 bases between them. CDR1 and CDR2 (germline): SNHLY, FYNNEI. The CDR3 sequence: CATDGRLEENTEAFF. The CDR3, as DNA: TGTGCCACCGATGGCCGGTTGGAGGAGAACACTGAAGCTTTCTTT. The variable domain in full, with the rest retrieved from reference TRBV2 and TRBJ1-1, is EPEVTQTPSHQVTQMGQEVILRCVPISNHLYFYWYRQILGQKVEFLVSFYNNEISEKSEIFDDQFSVERPDGSNFTLKIRSTKLEDSAMYFCATDGRLEENTEAFFGQGTRLTVV.

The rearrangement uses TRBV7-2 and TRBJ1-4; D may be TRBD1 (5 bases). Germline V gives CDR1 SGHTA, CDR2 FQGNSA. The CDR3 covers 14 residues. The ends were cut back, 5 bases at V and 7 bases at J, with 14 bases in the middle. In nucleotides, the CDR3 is TGTGCCAGCAGCCCCCAGGGTGGGGTTGAAAAACTGTTTTTT. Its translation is CASSPQGGVEKLFF.

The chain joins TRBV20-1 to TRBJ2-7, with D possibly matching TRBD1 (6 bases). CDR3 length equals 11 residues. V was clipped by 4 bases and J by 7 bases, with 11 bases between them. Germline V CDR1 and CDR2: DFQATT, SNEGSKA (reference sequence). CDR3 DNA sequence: TGCAGTGCTATCGACAGGTTAGAGCAGTACTTC. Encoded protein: CSAIDRLEQYF.

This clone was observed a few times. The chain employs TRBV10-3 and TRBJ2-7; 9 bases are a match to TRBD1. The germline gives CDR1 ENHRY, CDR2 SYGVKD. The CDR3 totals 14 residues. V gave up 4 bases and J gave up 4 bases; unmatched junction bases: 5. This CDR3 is CAISVKQGAYEQYF. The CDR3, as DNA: TGTGCCATCAGTGTAAAACAGGGGGCATACGAGCAGTACTTC.

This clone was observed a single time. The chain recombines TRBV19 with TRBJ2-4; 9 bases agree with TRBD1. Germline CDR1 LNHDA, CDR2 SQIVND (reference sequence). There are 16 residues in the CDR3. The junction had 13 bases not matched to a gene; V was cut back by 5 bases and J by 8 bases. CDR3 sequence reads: CASSASPDRGSHIQYF. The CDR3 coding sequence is TGTGCCAGTAGTGCCTCCCCGGACAGGGGTTCTCACATTCAGTACTTC.

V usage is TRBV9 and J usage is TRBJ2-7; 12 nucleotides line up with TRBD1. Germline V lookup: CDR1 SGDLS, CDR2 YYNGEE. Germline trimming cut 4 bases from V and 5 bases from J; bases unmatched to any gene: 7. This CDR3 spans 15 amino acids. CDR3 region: CASSPPGTGGHEQYF. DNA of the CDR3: TGTGCCAGCAGCCCCCCCGGGACAGGGGGCCACGAGCAGTACTTC.

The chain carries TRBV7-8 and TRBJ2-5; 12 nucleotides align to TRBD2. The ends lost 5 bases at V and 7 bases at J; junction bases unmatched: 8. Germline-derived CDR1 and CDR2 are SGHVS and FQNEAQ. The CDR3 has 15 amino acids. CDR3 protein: CASSRGLAGKGTQYF. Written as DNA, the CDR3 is TGTGCCAGCAGCCGAGGACTAGCGGGGAAGGGGACCCAGTACTTC.

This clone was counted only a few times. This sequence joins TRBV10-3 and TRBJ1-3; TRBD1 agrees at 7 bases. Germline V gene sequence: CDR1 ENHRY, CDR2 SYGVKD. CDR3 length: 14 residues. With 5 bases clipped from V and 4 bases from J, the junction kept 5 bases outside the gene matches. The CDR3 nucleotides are TGTGCCATCAGTTCTGGACAGGCGGGAAACACCATATATTTT. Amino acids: CAISSGQAGNTIYF.

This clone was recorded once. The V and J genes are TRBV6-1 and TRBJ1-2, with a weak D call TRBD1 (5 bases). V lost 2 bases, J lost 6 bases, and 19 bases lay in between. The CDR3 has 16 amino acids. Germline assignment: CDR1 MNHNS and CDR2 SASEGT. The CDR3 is CASSESGRAPLDGYTF. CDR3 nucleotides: TGTGCCAGCAGTGAATCGGGCAGGGCCCCGCTGGATGGCTACACCTTC.

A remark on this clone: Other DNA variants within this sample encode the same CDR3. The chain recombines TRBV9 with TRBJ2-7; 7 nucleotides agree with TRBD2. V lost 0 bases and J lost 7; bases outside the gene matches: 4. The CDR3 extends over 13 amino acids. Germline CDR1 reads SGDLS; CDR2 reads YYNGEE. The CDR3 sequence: CASSVAGGGEQYF. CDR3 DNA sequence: TGTGCCAGCAGCGTAGCTGGGGGGGGAGAGCAGTACTTC.

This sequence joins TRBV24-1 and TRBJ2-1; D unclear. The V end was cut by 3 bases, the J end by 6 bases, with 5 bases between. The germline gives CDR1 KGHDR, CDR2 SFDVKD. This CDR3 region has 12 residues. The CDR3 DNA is TGTGCCACCAGTGATCCCCTCAATGAGCAGTTCTTC. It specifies CATSDPLNEQFF.

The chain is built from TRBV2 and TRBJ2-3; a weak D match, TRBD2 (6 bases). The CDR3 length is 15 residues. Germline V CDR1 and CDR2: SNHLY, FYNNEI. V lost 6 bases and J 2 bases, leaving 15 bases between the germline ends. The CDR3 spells CASRGDGGVTDTQYF. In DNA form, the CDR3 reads TGTGCCAGCAGGGGGGACGGGGGAGTCACAGATACGCAGTATTTT. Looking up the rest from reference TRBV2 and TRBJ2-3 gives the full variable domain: EPEVTQTPSHQVTQMGQEVILRCVPISNHLYFYWYRQILGQKVEFLVSFYNNEISEKSEIFDDQFSVERPDGSNFTLKIRSTKLEDSAMYFCASRGDGGVTDTQYFGPGTRLTVL.

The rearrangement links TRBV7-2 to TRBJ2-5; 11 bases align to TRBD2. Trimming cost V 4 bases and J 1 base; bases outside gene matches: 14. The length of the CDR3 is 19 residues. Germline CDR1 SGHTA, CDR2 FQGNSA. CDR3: CASSSPAGRTSGPQETQYF. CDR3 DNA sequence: TGTGCCAGCAGCTCCCCCGCGGGGCGGACTAGCGGGCCCCAAGAGACCCAGTACTTC.

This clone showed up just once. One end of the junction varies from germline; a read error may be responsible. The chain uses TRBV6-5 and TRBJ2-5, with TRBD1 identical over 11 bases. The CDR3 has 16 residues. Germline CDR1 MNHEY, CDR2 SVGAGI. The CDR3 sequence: CASCYVDRGRGETQYF. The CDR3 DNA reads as TGTGCCAGCTGTTATGTGGACAGGGGGCGCGGAGAGACCCAGTACTTC.

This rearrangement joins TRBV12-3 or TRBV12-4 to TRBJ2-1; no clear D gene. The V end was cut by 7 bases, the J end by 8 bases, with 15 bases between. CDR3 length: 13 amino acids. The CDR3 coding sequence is TGTGCCAGCACCAGGTCCTACAGTGATGAGCAGTTCTTC. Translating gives CASTRSYSDEQFF.

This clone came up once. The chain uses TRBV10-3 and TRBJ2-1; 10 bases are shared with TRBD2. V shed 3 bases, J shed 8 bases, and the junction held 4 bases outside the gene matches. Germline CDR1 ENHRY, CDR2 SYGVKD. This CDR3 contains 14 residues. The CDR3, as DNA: TGTGCCATCAGTGATACTAGCGGGGTTTATGAGCAGTTCTTC. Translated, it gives CAISDTSGVYEQFF.

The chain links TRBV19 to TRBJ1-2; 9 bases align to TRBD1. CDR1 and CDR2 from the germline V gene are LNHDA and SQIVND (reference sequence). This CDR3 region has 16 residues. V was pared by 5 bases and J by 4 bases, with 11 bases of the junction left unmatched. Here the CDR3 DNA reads TGTGCCAGTAGTCCGACGAATCAGGGACAGGGCTATGGCTACACCTTC. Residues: CASSPTNQGQGYGYTF. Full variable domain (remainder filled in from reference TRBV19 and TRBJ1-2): DGGITQSPKYLFRKEGQNVTLSCEQNLNHDAMYWYRQDPGQGLRLIYYSQIVNDFQKGDIAEGYSVSREKKESFPLTVTSAQKNPTAFYLCASSPTNQGQGYGYTFGSGTRLTVV.

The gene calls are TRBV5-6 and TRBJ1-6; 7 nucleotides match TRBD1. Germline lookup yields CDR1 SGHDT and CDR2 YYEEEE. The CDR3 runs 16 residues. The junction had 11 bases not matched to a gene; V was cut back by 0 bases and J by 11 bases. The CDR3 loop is CASSLGGNRGSAPLHF. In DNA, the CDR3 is TGTGCCAGCAGCTTGGGGGGAAACAGGGGAAGCGCACCCCTCCACTTT.

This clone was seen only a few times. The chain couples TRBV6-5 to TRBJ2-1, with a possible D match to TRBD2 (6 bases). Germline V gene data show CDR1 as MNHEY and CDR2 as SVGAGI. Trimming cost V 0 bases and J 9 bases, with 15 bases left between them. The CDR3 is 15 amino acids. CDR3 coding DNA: TGTGCCAGCAGTTACTCGAGGAGGGAATATGGTGAGCAGTTCTTC. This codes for CASSYSRREYGEQFF.